This entry lists 2 T cell receptor beta chains sequenced from one sample in a study of T cell repertoires in cytomegalovirus infection (dated by TCRdb to about 2019). Instrument on record: Illumina HiSeq 1500. TCRdb reanalyzed the raw reads on its own, using fastp at Q25 for trimming and MiXCR for clone calling, and kept in-frame beta chains. Every distinct CDR3 protein forms one entry, paired with its most common genes and DNA. The sample table lists under 850,000 distinct CDR3 sequences, 35% of them with a count of one. Clones ranked in the top ten supply about 2.8% of the sample. The sequencing sample was made of PBMCs. The receptors originated from a human donor in good health (CMV status not recorded). Some clones in this sample may be carry-over from other donors' samples.

The gene calls are TRBV3-1 and TRBJ2-1; 9 positions agree with TRBD2. The CDR3 spans 18 residues. J gave up 7 bases and V 3 bases, and 16 bases lay outside the gene matches. In germline, CDR1 is LGHDT, CDR2 YNNKEL (reference sequence). Here the CDR3 DNA reads TGTGCCAGCAGCCAGTTCCCCTTATTTAGTAGCGGGGGTAATGAGCAGTTCTTC. Translated: CASSQFPLFSSGGNEQFF.

This chain connects TRBV5-1 to TRBJ1-6; 7 bases are a match to TRBD1. Losses at the gene ends were 4 bases for V and 9 bases for J; bases not matched to a gene: 7. This CDR3 is 14 amino acids long. The germline V gene encodes CDR1 SGHRS and CDR2 YFSETQ. Here the CDR3 DNA reads TGCGCCAGCAGCGCGCAGGGGGAATCTTCACCCCTCCACTTT. Protein: CASSAQGESSPLHF.